The 26 T cell receptor beta chains listed next were all sequenced from one sample in a study of CD8+ T cells in alopecia areata listed by TCRdb under 2018. Reading the label with the study, this specimen's time point is: baseline before oral tofacitinib. The library was obtained by the immunoSEQ multiplex PCR assay. For TCR sequencing, RNA was extracted from every sample and reverse transcribed into cDNA to serve as template. TCRdb took this table from immuneACCESS and kept in-frame rearrangements with V and J called. Such tables lack part of the clones; where checked against another copy, unresolved V genes explain under half of the gap, and the rest is unexplained. Present in this sample are 100,000 to 150,000 clones, approximately 49% of which were seen just once. The leading ten clones occupy around 20% of the sample. The sequenced sample was CD8+ T cells sorted from blood, obtained at week 0. Source of these receptors: a human donor with alopecia areata.

The rearrangement links TRBV30 to TRBJ2-1; D is possibly TRBD1 (6 bases). The CDR3 loop spans 13 amino acids. The V end lost 0 bases, the J end lost 5 bases, and 8 bases lay between the germline ends. The germline V gene encodes CDR1 GTSNPN and CDR2 SVGIG (reference sequence). The CDR3, as DNA: TGTGCCTGGAGTGTGGGACACCACAATGAGCAGTTCTTC. It specifies CAWSVGHHNEQFF.

V and J are TRBV6-4 and TRBJ2-3; D call uncertain. This CDR3 is built from 13 residues. V lost 0 bases and J 4 bases, leaving 5 bases between the germline ends. Per the germline V gene, CDR1 is MRHNA and CDR2 is SNTAGT. This chain's CDR3 is CASSDSVADTQYF. CDR3 bases: TGTGCCAGCAGTGACTCTGTGGCAGATACGCAGTATTTT.

CDR3 sequence: CASSPGGVSYEQYF. CDR3 coding DNA: TGTGCCAGCAGCCCAGGGGGCGTTTCCTACGAGCAGTACTTC. V and J are TRBV9 and TRBJ2-7, with TRBD1 matching 8 bases. J gave up 1 base and V 4 bases, and 4 bases lay outside the gene matches. The CDR3 is 14 amino acids. Germline V gene data show CDR1 as SGDLS and CDR2 as YYNGEE.

The chain employs TRBV4-3 and TRBJ2-7; weak D call: TRBD1 (6 bases). CDR1 and CDR2 (germline): LGHNA, YSLEER. V was pared by 0 bases and J by 0 bases, with 6 bases between. The CDR3 has 14 amino acids. The CDR3 loop is CASSQDRGSYEQYF. The CDR3 nucleotides read TGCGCCAGCAGCCAAGACAGGGGCTCCTACGAGCAGTACTTC.

This chain joins TRBV29-1 and TRBJ2-1, with unresolved D. Between the trimmed V and J ends, which lost 8 bases and 4 bases, there was a span of 12 bases. The CDR3 runs to 12 residues. Germline CDR1 and CDR2: SQVTM and ANQGSEA. As DNA, the CDR3 is TGCAGCACCGTCCCACGGTACAATGAGCAGTTCTTC. It specifies CSTVPRYNEQFF.

V gene TRBV30 combines with J gene TRBJ2-3; D gene ambiguous. CDR1 and CDR2 (germline): GTSNPN, SVGIG (reference sequence). V was cut by 1 base and J by 7 bases, with 18 bases left in between. The CDR3 runs to 15 residues. The CDR3 here is CAWSGVKGREYTQYF. The CDR3 nucleotides are TGTGCCTGGAGTGGAGTGAAGGGCCGTGAGTATACGCAGTATTTT. The full variable domain, completed using reference TRBV30 and TRBJ2-3, is SQTIHQWPATLVQPVGSPLSLECTVEGTSNPNLYWYRQAAGRGLQLLFYSVGIGQISSEVPQNLSASRPQDRQFILSSKKLLLSDSGFYLCAWSGVKGREYTQYFGPGTRLTVL.

The V gene is TRBV29-1, the J gene TRBJ2-5; 16 bases are a match to TRBD2. The last part of the DNA fits TRBJ2-7 better; the J call may be wrong. The CDR3 has 17 amino acids. Germline loops: CDR1 SQVTM, CDR2 ANQGSEA. The CDR3 reads CSVHEPGLAGGPYEQYF. The CDR3 DNA reads TGCAGCGTCCATGAACCGGGACTAGCGGGGGGGCCGTACGAGCAGTACTTC.

This clone was recorded only once. This chain uses TRBV6-5 with TRBJ1-5; D is undetermined. The germline V gene encodes CDR1 MNHEY and CDR2 SVGAGI. The CDR3 runs 13 residues. Trimming removed 2 bases from V and 3 bases from J, with 5 bases in between. The CDR3 region is CASSYDVNQPQHF. Here the CDR3 DNA reads TGTGCCAGCAGTTACGATGTCAATCAGCCCCAGCATTTT.

This clone was seen only a few times. V gene TRBV29-1 combines with J gene TRBJ2-2; D is uncertain. V gave up 4 bases and J gave up 1 base, with 10 bases separating them. CDR1 SQVTM and CDR2 ANQGSEA come from the germline V gene. The CDR3 has 14 amino acids. CDR3 loop: CSVVLTENTGELFF. The CDR3, as DNA: TGCAGCGTTGTGTTGACGGAGAACACCGGGGAGCTGTTTTTT.

There are a few counts of this clone. The chain joins TRBV5-1 to TRBJ2-5; the D is unclear. Trimming took off 3 bases at V and 2 bases at J, with 14 bases between the two ends. CDR1 SGHRS and CDR2 YFSETQ come from the germline V gene. The CDR3 runs to 15 residues. CDR3 region: CASSSWVGNQETQYF. The CDR3 DNA reads TGCGCCAGCAGCTCCTGGGTGGGCAATCAAGAGACCCAGTACTTC. The full variable domain, completed using reference TRBV5-1 and TRBJ2-5, is KAGVTQTPRYLIKTRGQQVTLSCSPISGHRSVSWYQQTPGQGLQFLFEYFSETQRNKGNFPGRFSGRQFSNSRSEMNVSTLELGDSALYLCASSSWVGNQETQYFGPGTRLLVL.

This clone appeared a few times. The identical CDR3 is also encoded by other nucleotide sequences in the sample. The chain combines TRBV7-8 with TRBJ2-2; D call uncertain. Per the germline V gene, CDR1 is SGHVS and CDR2 is FQNEAQ. The CDR3 length is 12 residues. V dropped 1 base and J dropped 5 bases, with 2 bases sitting between them. The CDR3 loop is CASSLGTGELFF. DNA of the CDR3: TGTGCCAGCAGCTTAGGAACCGGGGAGCTGTTTTTT. The variable domain in full, with the rest retrieved from reference TRBV7-8 and TRBJ2-2, is GAGVSQSPRYKVAKRGQDVALRCDPISGHVSLFWYQQALGQGPEFLTYFQNEAQLDKSGLPSDRFFAERPEGSVSTLKIQRTQQEDSAVYLCASSLGTGELFFGEGSRLTVL.

The rearrangement uses TRBV2 and TRBJ2-1; D is perhaps TRBD2 (5 bases). From germline, CDR1 is SNHLY and CDR2 FYNNEI. The ends were cut back, 0 bases at V and 0 bases at J, with 12 bases in the middle. This CDR3 comprises 17 residues. In nucleotides, the CDR3 is TGTGCCAGCAGTGAAGCGGAGGACCTCAGCTCCTACAATGAGCAGTTCTTC. Translation: CASSEAEDLSSYNEQFF.

The V call is TRBV5-1, the J call TRBJ2-3, with 8 positions matching TRBD2. CDR3 size: 15 residues. CDR1 is SGHRS, CDR2 YFSETQ, per germline. V gave up 7 bases and J gave up 2 bases; unmatched junction bases: 9. The chain's CDR3 is CASGGRTPDTDTQYF. The DNA of the CDR3 is TGCGCCAGCGGCGGGAGGACTCCCGACACAGATACGCAGTATTTT.

The chain recombines TRBV5-6 with TRBJ2-5; 7 bases match TRBD1. This CDR3 contains 14 residues. Unmatched junction bases numbered 5, after V lost 4 bases and J lost 2 bases. Germline V gives CDR1 SGHDT, CDR2 YYEEEE. CDR3 residues: CASSPTGKQETQYF. In DNA form, the CDR3 reads TGTGCCAGCAGCCCGACAGGGAAACAAGAGACCCAGTACTTC.

This clone was observed once. This sequence joins TRBV5-1 and TRBJ2-7; D is unresolved. This CDR3 has 11 residues. V lost 6 bases and J 7 bases, leaving 11 bases between the germline ends. Germline V lookup: CDR1 SGHRS, CDR2 YFSETQ. The chain's CDR3 is CASTDGAEQYF. In DNA, the CDR3 is TGCGCCAGCACCGACGGTGCGGAGCAGTACTTC.

This clone turned up a few times. The chain employs TRBV29-1 and TRBJ2-3, with D maybe TRBD1 (5 bases). The ends were cut back, 0 bases at V and 4 bases at J, with 17 bases in the middle. Germline loops: CDR1 SQVTM, CDR2 ANQGSEA. The CDR3 spans 16 residues. CDR3 in DNA: TGCAGCGTTGAAGATGTCCCCAGGGTACGTTCAGATACGCAGTATTTT. It specifies CSVEDVPRVRSDTQYF.

This chain joins TRBV7-9 and TRBJ2-3; 11 nucleotides match TRBD2. The CDR3 is 16 residues long. CDR1 is SEHNR, CDR2 FQNEAQ, per germline (reference sequence). V shed 5 bases and J 2 bases; nucleotides not matched to a gene: 6. The CDR3 DNA sequence: TGTGCCAGCAGCGGAGTAGCGGGGGGGACCACAGATACGCAGTATTTT. This translates into CASSGVAGGTTDTQYF. Complete variable domain (other parts from reference TRBV7-9 and TRBJ2-3): DTGVSQNPRHKITKRGQNVTFRCDPISEHNRLYWYRQTLGQGPEFLTYFQNEAQLEKSRLLSDRFSAERPKGSFSTLEIQRTEQGDSAMYLCASSGVAGGTTDTQYFGPGTRLTVL.

The chain recombines TRBV6-5 with TRBJ2-5; D tentatively fits TRBD1 or TRBD2 (5 bases each). In germline, CDR1 is MNHEY, CDR2 SVGAGI. V lost 6 bases, J lost 4 bases, and 15 bases lay in between. The length of the CDR3 is 14 residues. Here the CDR3 DNA reads TGTGCCAGCAGATTTCTCGGGGACGGAGAGACCCAGTACTTC. It yields the protein CASRFLGDGETQYF.

This clone was observed a handful of times. V usage is TRBV4-2 and J usage is TRBJ2-1, with D unclear. Germline V gene data show CDR1 as LGHNA and CDR2 as YNFKEQ. The CDR3 runs 15 residues. V shed 0 bases and J shed 6 bases, with 12 bases lying between them. This CDR3 is CASSQEGSSPNEQFF. Written as DNA, the CDR3 is TGTGCCAGCAGCCAAGAGGGGTCCAGCCCCAATGAGCAGTTCTTC.

The chain is built from TRBV15 and TRBJ2-7; 7 bases align to TRBD1. The CDR3 covers 14 residues. The ends lost 1 base at V and 4 bases at J; junction bases unmatched: 4. Germline V CDR1 and CDR2: LNHNV, YYDKDF (reference sequence). In nucleotides, the CDR3 is TGTGCCACCAGCAGAGGGGACAGCCAGTACGAGCAGTACTTC. Translating gives CATSRGDSQYEQYF. The full variable domain, completed using reference TRBV15 and TRBJ2-7, is DAMVIQNPRYQVTQFGKPVTLSCSQTLNHNVMYWYQQKSSQAPKLLFHYYDKDFNNEADTPDNFQSRRPNTSFCFLDIRSPGLGDTAMYLCATSRGDSQYEQYFGPGTRLTVT.

This sequence joins TRBV4-3 and TRBJ2-1, with 8 nucleotides matching TRBD1. V dropped 1 base and J dropped 0; count of bases not matched to a gene: 2. There are 16 residues in the CDR3. Germline V gene sequence: CDR1 LGHNA, CDR2 YSLEER. CDR3 bases: TGCGCCAGCAGCCAAGTAGGGACAGGCTCCTACAATGAGCAGTTCTTC. Protein product: CASSQVGTGSYNEQFF.

V and J are TRBV6-5 and TRBJ2-7; TRBD1 is a possible D gene (6 bases). The CDR3 has 13 residues. CDR1 is MNHEY, CDR2 SVGAGI, per germline. With 6 bases removed from V and 3 bases from J, the gap between germline ends came to 12 bases. CDR3: CASSLTGFYEQYF. CDR3 in DNA: TGTGCCAGCAGCCTGACAGGCTTCTACGAGCAGTACTTC.

This chain joins TRBV29-1 and TRBJ2-3; tentatively, D is TRBD2 (7 bases). Germline V gives CDR1 SQVTM, CDR2 ANQGSEA. V shed 7 bases and J shed 5 bases, with 16 bases lying between them. The CDR3 runs to 13 residues. The CDR3 loop reads CSAKGGPRDTQYF. CDR3 coding DNA: TGCAGCGCTAAGGGGGGGCCGAGAGATACGCAGTATTTT.

The chain couples TRBV30 to TRBJ2-1; D uncertain. V dropped 1 base and J dropped 10 bases, with 8 bases sitting between them. This CDR3 region has 11 residues. Germline values: CDR1 GTSNPN, CDR2 SVGIG (reference sequence). This CDR3 reads CAWSGGYEQFF. The DNA of the CDR3 is TGTGCCTGGAGTGGTGGCTACGAGCAGTTCTTC.

This chain links TRBV29-1 with TRBJ2-3; a possible D gene is TRBD1 (6 bases). Germline lookup yields CDR1 SQVTM and CDR2 ANQGSEA. The CDR3 loop spans 16 amino acids. Trimming stripped 5 bases from V and 0 bases from J, with 18 bases between. CDR3 residues: CSVFSTGHLSTDTQYF. CDR3 bases: TGCAGCGTTTTCTCTACAGGGCACCTCAGCACAGATACGCAGTATTTT.

The chain joins TRBV4-3 to TRBJ2-7; 9 bases are shared with TRBD1. V was clipped by 4 bases and J by 6 bases; unmatched bases: 19. The CDR3 sequence is 18 residues long. Looked up from germline, CDR1 is LGHNA and CDR2 is YSLEER. The DNA for the CDR3 is TGCGCCAGCAGCCGCATACATGCCGGGACAGGGATATTGGGCGAGCAGTACTTC. Translating it yields CASSRIHAGTGILGEQYF.